The clone carrying this T cell receptor beta chain was picked up a small number of times. Its matching antigen is unknown. This sample was taken from a study of post-analysis software for immune sequencing data. In the study overall: Relapsing-remitting, secondary progressive and progressive-relapsing forms made up the multiple sclerosis disease courses.

Unique molecular identifiers were carried by the TCR beta cDNA libraries. Yield was approximately 500,000 cDNA molecules from roughly 0.93 to 9.6 million T cells. TCRdb processed the PCR reads anew with MiXCR; each CDR3 protein has one entry. The data hold about 430,000 distinct CDR3 sequences, with approximately 39% observed a single time. The CDR3 length is 15 residues. Trimming cost V 6 bases and J 8 bases; bases outside gene matches: 17. Germline CDR1 is DFQATT and CDR2 is SNEGSKA (reference sequence). Study conclusions and caveats: Same-batch preparations were strongly co-clustered by F measure. A handful of TRBV segments were significantly more frequent in patients than in controls. TRBV5-6, TRBV5-1 and TRBV20-1 were among these segments. Compared with controls, patients showed significantly lower normalized Chao1 diversity.

This receptor was identified in a girl aged 2 to 10 with multiple sclerosis. Specimen: blood. The V and J genes are TRBV20-1 and TRBJ2-3; TRBD2 matches at 7 bases. The CDR3: CSAPPPSGTRVTQYF. CDR3 DNA sequence: TGCAGTGCCCCTCCCCCAAGCGGGACGAGGGTTACGCAGTATTTT.